The next 31 T cell receptor beta chains were all read from a single sample in a study of T-cell memory formation after mild COVID-19. MiXCR, applied by TCRdb to the 5' RACE reads, yields one record per CDR3 protein. The sample holds about 90,000 distinct CDR3 sequences, 10% to 15% seen once. Sequenced: PBMCs or a T cell subset sorted from them (not recorded which). Every receptor here comes from an adult woman who had mild COVID-19 (a few samples of this study predate the infection). Cell type and time point are not known.

A few counts support this clonotype. This chain links TRBV25-1 with TRBJ2-2; D gene uncertain. CDR1 is MGHDK and CDR2 is SYGVNS in the germline V gene. This CDR3 spans 12 amino acids. Trimming stripped 3 bases from V and 3 bases from J, with 2 bases between. As DNA, the CDR3 is TGTGCCAGCAGTGACCACACCGGGGAGCTGTTTTTT. Encoded protein: CASSDHTGELFF.

CDR3 coding DNA: TGTGCCAGCAGCCAGCTAGCGGGGTTGGACGAGCAGTACTTC. Protein: CASSQLAGLDEQYF. The chain has TRBV4-2 and TRBJ2-7; 9 bases match TRBD2. The CDR3 is 14 residues long. Germline CDR1 reads LGHNA; CDR2 reads YNFKEQ. V shed 3 bases, J shed 5 bases, and the junction held 5 bases outside the gene matches.

In its sample, this clonotype was seen a few times. The chain combines TRBV11-2 with TRBJ2-7, with D unresolved. This CDR3 comprises 14 residues. Per the germline V gene, CDR1 is SGHAT and CDR2 is FQNNGV. The V and J ends lost 2 bases and 0 bases respectively, with 8 bases between them. The CDR3 loop is CASSLQASSYEQYF. The CDR3 DNA follows: TGTGCCAGCAGCTTACAGGCTAGCTCCTACGAGCAGTACTTC.

The chain joins TRBV6-1 to TRBJ1-1, with 7 bases identical to TRBD1. Germline V CDR1 and CDR2: MNHNS, SASEGT. The junction had 5 bases not matched to a gene; V was cut back by 3 bases and J by 4 bases. This CDR3 region has 14 residues. Here the CDR3 DNA reads TGTGCCAGCAGTGACAAGGGGGCGATCACTGAAGCTTTCTTT. Its translation: CASSDKGAITEAFF.

About this clonotype itself: At one of its ends the junction is not consistent with the germline gene, which may arise from a read error. The chain joins TRBV20-1 to TRBJ2-4; D might be TRBD1 (6 bases). The germline V gene has CDR1 DFQATT and CDR2 SNEGSKA (reference sequence). CDR3 length equals 18 residues. The CDR3 sequence: CSARERMGHILAKNIQYF. CDR3 DNA: TGCAGTGCTCGAGAGCGGATGGGACATATCCTAGCCAAAAACATTCAGTACTTC.

This clonotype came up a few times. The V and J genes are TRBV21-1 and TRBJ2-7; the D segment call TRBD1 is taken from the table without a DNA check. TRBV21-1 represents a pseudogene. The CDR3 contains 14 residues. The DNA for the CDR3 is TGTGCCATCCGAAGGGGGGGGCCAGTAGACGAGCAGTACTTC. Translating gives CAIRRGGPVDEQYF.

The chain is built from TRBV12-3 or TRBV12-4 and TRBJ2-2; 10 bases line up with TRBD1. V was clipped by 5 bases and J by 7 bases; unmatched bases: 7. The CDR3 runs 15 residues. The CDR3 DNA follows: TGTGCCAGCAGTGACCCGACAGGGGGCATCGGGGAGCTGTTTTTT. Translating it yields CASSDPTGGIGELFF.

The chain uses TRBV4-2 and TRBJ2-1; a possible D gene is TRBD2 (7 bases). V lost 4 bases and J lost 2, with 18 bases in between. The CDR3 is 17 residues long. The germline CDR1 and CDR2 sequences are LGHNA and YNFKEQ. The CDR3 sequence: CASSPGRGGSAYNEQFF. For the CDR3, the DNA is TGTGCCAGCAGCCCGGGGAGGGGGGGCAGTGCCTACAATGAGCAGTTCTTC.

The chain joins TRBV24-1 to TRBJ2-1, with D perhaps matching TRBD1 (6 bases). Germline loops: CDR1 KGHDR, CDR2 SFDVKD. V was clipped by 0 bases and J by 2 bases, with 10 bases between them. CDR3 length equals 16 residues. This chain's CDR3 is CATSDLSRGPYNEQFF. The DNA of the CDR3 is TGTGCCACCAGTGATTTGTCCAGGGGACCCTACAATGAGCAGTTCTTC.

V and J are TRBV29-1 and TRBJ2-1, with 10 bases lining up with TRBD1. With V trimmed by 8 bases and J by 9 bases, 13 bases remained unmatched. The germline V gene encodes CDR1 SQVTM and CDR2 ANQGSEA. This CDR3 has 14 residues. Here the CDR3 reads CSIAPGTGVAEQFF. CDR3 in DNA: TGCAGCATAGCCCCCGGGACAGGGGTAGCTGAGCAGTTCTTC.

The table lists this clonotype with a count of one. Possible read error: a much larger clone is one base away. The rearrangement links TRBV15 to TRBJ2-7; maybe TRBD1 (6 bases). The CDR3 loop spans 15 amino acids. Per germline, CDR1 LNHNV and CDR2 YYDKDF (reference sequence). The ends were cut back, 0 bases at V and 6 bases at J, with 15 bases in the middle. CDR3 region: CATSRDEDRTSEQYF. The CDR3 DNA reads TGTGCCACCAGCAGAGATGAGGACAGAACCTCCGAGCAGTACTTC.

This clonotype was counted ten times or more. This chain joins TRBV12-3 or TRBV12-4 and TRBJ1-2, with 7 bases fitting TRBD1. The ends lost 6 bases at V and 10 bases at J; junction bases unmatched: 5. The CDR3 sequence is 11 residues long. The CDR3 nucleotides read TGTGCCAGCAGCGAAGGACAGGACTACACCTTC. Its protein is CASSEGQDYTF.

J is TRBJ1-5 and V is TRBV27; D ambiguous. Trimming cost V 0 bases and J 2 bases, with 14 bases left between them. Germline V lookup: CDR1 MNHEY, CDR2 SMNVEV (reference sequence). This CDR3 comprises 17 residues. CDR3 protein: CASSLSGAEEGNQPQHF. The CDR3 DNA is TGTGCCAGCAGTTTATCGGGAGCAGAAGAAGGCAATCAGCCCCAGCATTTT.

The table lists this clonotype with a few counts. For the CDR3, the DNA is TGCGCCAGCAGCTTGGCCGGGACAGGGGCCCGCGAGCAGTACTTC. Translating gives CASSLAGTGAREQYF. The J gene is TRBJ2-7, the V gene TRBV5-1, with 10 bases matching TRBD1. This CDR3 contains 15 residues. Germline trimming cut 0 bases from V and 6 bases from J; bases unmatched to any gene: 6. Germline CDR1 and CDR2: SGHRS and YFSETQ.

On this clonotype itself: The CDR3 does not end in the conserved phenylalanine or tryptophan, so this is likely a read error. The V gene is TRBV7-6, the J gene TRBJ1-4; 8 bases map to TRBD1. J lost 3 bases, V lost 1 base, and 7 bases had no gene match. This CDR3 comprises 17 residues. CDR1 and CDR2 from the germline V gene are SGHVS and FNYEAQ. The CDR3 here is CASSLVPGGYPNEKLFV. The CDR3 coding sequence is TGTGCCAGCAGCTTAGTTCCAGGGGGCTATCCTAATGAAAAACTGTTTGTT.

This clonotype was detected ten times or more. The chain links TRBV20-1 to TRBJ2-7; D is possibly TRBD2 (5 bases). CDR3 length: 13 residues. The V and J ends lost 6 bases and 2 bases respectively, with 14 bases between them. Germline V gene data show CDR1 as DFQATT and CDR2 as SNEGSKA (reference sequence). For the CDR3, the DNA is TGCAGTGCCGTCCCCGGGGAGCCCTACGAGCAGTACTTC. Amino acids: CSAVPGEPYEQYF.

The chain uses TRBV19 and TRBJ2-1; the D gene is possibly TRBD1 (6 bases). This CDR3 has 12 residues. Trimming cost V 8 bases and J 3 bases, with 8 bases left between them. Germline V gives CDR1 LNHDA, CDR2 SQIVND (reference sequence). The chain's CDR3 is CASGTNYNEQFF. CDR3 sequence (DNA): TGTGCCAGTGGGACAAACTACAATGAGCAGTTCTTC. Drawing the rest from reference TRBV19 and TRBJ2-1, the complete variable domain is DGGITQSPKYLFRKEGQNVTLSCEQNLNHDAMYWYRQDPGQGLRLIYYSQIVNDFQKGDIAEGYSVSREKKESFPLTVTSAQKNPTAFYLCASGTNYNEQFFGPGTRLTVL.

V is TRBV4-1 and J is TRBJ2-1; D gene unclear. The CDR3 runs to 15 residues. Trimming took off 4 bases at V and 6 bases at J, with 16 bases between the two ends. CDR1 and CDR2 (germline): MGHRA, YSYEKL. The CDR3 nucleotides read TGCGCCAGCAGCCCCCACCCCCTCGAGACCAATGAGCAGTTCTTC. Amino acid sequence: CASSPHPLETNEQFF.

The V and J genes are TRBV7-9 and TRBJ2-7, with a possible D match to TRBD2 (6 bases). V was clipped by 3 bases and J by 3 bases, with 12 bases between them. CDR1 is SEHNR, CDR2 FQNEAQ, per germline (reference sequence). This CDR3 has 14 amino acids. The CDR3 DNA sequence: TGTGCCAGCAGCTTCCCGGCTAGCGTCTACGAGCAGTACTTC. Translated, it gives CASSFPASVYEQYF.

This clonotype was found a few times. The J gene is TRBJ2-5, the V gene TRBV5-6, with 10 bases that match TRBD2. The CDR3 has 14 residues. Trimming removed 0 bases from V and 9 bases from J; junction bases left unmatched: 5. CDR1 is SGHDT, CDR2 YYEEEE, per germline. In nucleotides, the CDR3 is TGTGCCAGCAGCTTGGGAGCTAGCGGGAGAGCCCAGTACTTC. This encodes CASSLGASGRAQYF.

This clonotype was counted a few times. This chain connects TRBV6-5 to TRBJ2-7, with 10 positions matching TRBD1. Trimming took 2 bases from V and 1 from J; bases not matched to a gene: 2. Germline V gene sequence: CDR1 MNHEY, CDR2 SVGAGI. CDR3 length: 15 amino acids. The CDR3 nucleotides are TGTGCCAGCAGTTACGGGACAGGGGATTCCTACGAGCAGTACTTC. Its translation: CASSYGTGDSYEQYF.

This sequence joins TRBV5-6 and TRBJ1-1; D gene unclear. Between the trimmed V and J ends, which lost 2 bases and 4 bases, there was a span of 6 bases. Looked up from germline, CDR1 is SGHDT and CDR2 is YYEEEE. The CDR3 extends over 12 amino acids. The CDR3 protein is CASSFPRTEAFF. The CDR3 nucleotides read TGTGCCAGCAGCTTCCCCCGCACTGAAGCTTTCTTT.

This clonotype was seen ten or more times. This chain connects TRBV5-1 to TRBJ1-1; 7 nucleotides match TRBD1. Germline CDR1 reads SGHRS; CDR2 reads YFSETQ. Trimming cost V 0 bases and J 5 bases; bases outside gene matches: 4. The CDR3 length is 14 residues. CDR3 residues: CASSLGQGSTEAFF. For the CDR3, the DNA is TGCGCCAGCAGCTTGGGACAGGGATCGACTGAAGCTTTCTTT.

This clonotype was observed a handful of times. This rearrangement joins TRBV15 to TRBJ2-3; possibly TRBD1 for D (5 bases). The CDR3 runs to 16 residues. The germline V and J ends were trimmed by 3 bases and 0 bases, with 13 bases remaining between them. Looked up from germline, CDR1 is LNHNV and CDR2 is YYDKDF (reference sequence). CDR3 residues: CATSRTVGRSTDTQYF. In DNA, the CDR3 is TGTGCCACCAGCAGGACTGTGGGGCGCAGCACAGATACGCAGTATTTT.

This clonotype was seen only a few times. The chain employs TRBV24-1 and TRBJ2-5; no definite D call. Germline CDR1 and CDR2: KGHDR and SFDVKD. Trimming removed 2 bases at V and 2 bases at J, with 8 bases between. The CDR3 extends over 14 amino acids. CDR3 DNA sequence: TGTGCCACCAGTGATTATTCAGTTCAAGAGACCCAGTACTTC. This encodes CATSDYSVQETQYF.

This chain links TRBV5-6 with TRBJ2-7, with 7 bases lining up with TRBD1. The V gene end was trimmed by 6 bases and the J gene end by 0 bases; junction bases not matched to a gene: 6. Germline V gene sequence: CDR1 SGHDT, CDR2 YYEEEE. This CDR3 is built from 14 residues. The DNA for the CDR3 is TGTGCCAGCATCCTCCGGGACAGCTCCTACGAGCAGTACTTC. Protein sequence: CASILRDSSYEQYF.

The sample holds many counts of this clonotype. This chain joins TRBV4-3 and TRBJ2-2, with 13 bases aligning to TRBD2. The V segment lost 6 bases and the J segment 5 bases; nucleotides outside the gene matches: 6. The CDR3 length is 16 residues. Germline V gene lookup returns CDR1 LGHNA and CDR2 YSLEER. The chain's CDR3 is CASRPGTSGMTGELFF. The CDR3 DNA sequence: TGCGCCAGCAGACCCGGGACTAGCGGGATGACCGGGGAGCTGTTTTTT.

This clonotype appeared a few times. This chain connects TRBV30 to TRBJ1-1, with unresolved D. Trimming took 0 bases from V and 5 from J, leaving 10 bases between them. Germline CDR1 and CDR2: GTSNPN and SVGIG (reference sequence). This CDR3 comprises 13 residues. The CDR3 nucleotides are TGTGCCTGGAGTGTAATTGACGGTACTGAAGCTTTCTTT. It is translated as CAWSVIDGTEAFF.

This clonotype appeared many times. This chain links TRBV12-3 or TRBV12-4 with TRBJ2-7, with TRBD1 matching 7 bases. There are 13 residues in the CDR3. V trimming: 4 bases; J trimming: 2 bases; junction bases outside the gene matches: 2. CDR3 protein: CASSWDSTYEQYF. The CDR3, as DNA: TGTGCCAGCAGTTGGGACAGTACCTACGAGCAGTACTTC.

There are a few counts of this clonotype. The chain joins TRBV4-1 to TRBJ2-1, with 7 bases lining up with TRBD2. Germline CDR1 reads MGHRA; CDR2 reads YSYEKL. CDR3 length: 17 residues. Trimming at V came to 0 bases and at J to 0 bases, leaving 5 bases not matched to a gene. This CDR3 is CASSQDLASGSYNEQFF. The CDR3 DNA is TGCGCCAGCAGCCAAGATCTTGCTAGCGGCTCCTACAATGAGCAGTTCTTC.

On this clonotype itself: The germline gene is not matched at one end of the junction; a read error may be the cause. The V and J genes are TRBV7-7 and TRBJ2-7, with 7 bases identical to TRBD2. From germline, CDR1 is SSHAT and CDR2 FNYEAQ (reference sequence). This CDR3 contains 15 residues. The CDR3 region has the DNA TGTGCTAGCAGCTTAGGCGCCGGGACTACCTACGAGCAGTACTTC. Translation: CASSLGAGTTYEQYF.